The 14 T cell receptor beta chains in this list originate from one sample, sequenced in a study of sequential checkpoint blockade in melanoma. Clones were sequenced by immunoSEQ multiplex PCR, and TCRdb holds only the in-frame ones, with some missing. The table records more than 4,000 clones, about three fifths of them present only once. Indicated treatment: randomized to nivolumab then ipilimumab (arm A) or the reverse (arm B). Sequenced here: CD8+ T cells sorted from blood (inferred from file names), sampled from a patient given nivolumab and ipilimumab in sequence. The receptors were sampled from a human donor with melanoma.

The CDR3 bases are TGTGCCAGCAGTTTGGGCTCTTCCCCTAAGGAGCAGTACTTC. Its protein product is CASSLGSSPKEQYF. The chain links TRBV6-4 to TRBJ2-7; D is uncertain. V was cut by 5 bases and J by 7 bases, with 18 bases left in between. Germline V CDR1 and CDR2: MRHNA, SNTAGT. The CDR3 consists of 14 residues.

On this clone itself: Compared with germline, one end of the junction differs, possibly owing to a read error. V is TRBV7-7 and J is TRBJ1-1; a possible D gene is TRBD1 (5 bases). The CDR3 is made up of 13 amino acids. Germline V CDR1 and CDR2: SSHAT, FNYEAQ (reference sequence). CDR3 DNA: TGTGCTAGCAGCTCCACAGGGAACACTGAAGCTTTCTTT. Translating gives CASSSTGNTEAFF.

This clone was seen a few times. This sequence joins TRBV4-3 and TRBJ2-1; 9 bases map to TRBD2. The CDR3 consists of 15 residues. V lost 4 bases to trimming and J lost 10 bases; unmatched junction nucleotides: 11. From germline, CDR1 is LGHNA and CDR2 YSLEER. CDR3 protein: CASSLAAGGPREQFF. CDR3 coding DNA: TGCGCCAGCAGCCTGGCTGCGGGAGGGCCACGGGAGCAGTTCTTC.

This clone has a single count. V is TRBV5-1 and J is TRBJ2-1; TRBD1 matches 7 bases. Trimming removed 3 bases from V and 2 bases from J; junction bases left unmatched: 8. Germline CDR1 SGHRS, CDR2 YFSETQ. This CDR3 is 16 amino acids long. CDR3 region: CASSSPETGPYNEQFF. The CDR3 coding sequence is TGCGCCAGCAGCTCGCCGGAGACAGGGCCCTACAATGAGCAGTTCTTC.

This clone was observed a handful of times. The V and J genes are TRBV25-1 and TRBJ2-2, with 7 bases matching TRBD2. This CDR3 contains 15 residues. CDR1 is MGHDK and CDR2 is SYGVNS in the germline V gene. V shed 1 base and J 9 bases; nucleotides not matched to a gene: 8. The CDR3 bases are TGTGCCAGCAGTGAATGGGGGGGAGGCCATCGGGAGCTGTTTTTT. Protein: CASSEWGGGHRELFF. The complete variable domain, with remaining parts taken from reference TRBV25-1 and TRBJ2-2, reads EADIYQTPRYLVIGTGKKITLECSQTMGHDKMYWYQQDPGMELHLIHYSYGVNSTEKGDLSSESTVSRIRTEHFPLTLESARPSHTSQYLCASSEWGGGHRELFFGEGSRLTVL.

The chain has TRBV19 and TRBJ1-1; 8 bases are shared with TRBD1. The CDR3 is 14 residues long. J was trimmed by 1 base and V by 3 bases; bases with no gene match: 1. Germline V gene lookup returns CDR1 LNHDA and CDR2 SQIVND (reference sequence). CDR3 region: CASSITGGNTEAFF. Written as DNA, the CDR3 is TGTGCCAGTAGTATCACAGGGGGGAACACTGAAGCTTTCTTT.

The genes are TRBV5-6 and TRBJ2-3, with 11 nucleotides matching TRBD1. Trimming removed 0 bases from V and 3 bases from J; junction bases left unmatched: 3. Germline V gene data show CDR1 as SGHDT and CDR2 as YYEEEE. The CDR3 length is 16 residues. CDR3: CASSLGTGGSTDTQYF. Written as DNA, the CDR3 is TGTGCCAGCAGCTTGGGGACAGGGGGCTCGACAGATACGCAGTATTTT. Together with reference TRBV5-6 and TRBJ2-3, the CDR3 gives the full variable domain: DAGVTQSPTHLIKTRGQQVTLRCSPKSGHDTVSWYQQALGQGPQFIFQYYEEEERQRGNFPDRFSGHQFPNYSSELNVNALLLGDSALYLCASSLGTGGSTDTQYFGPGTRLTVL.

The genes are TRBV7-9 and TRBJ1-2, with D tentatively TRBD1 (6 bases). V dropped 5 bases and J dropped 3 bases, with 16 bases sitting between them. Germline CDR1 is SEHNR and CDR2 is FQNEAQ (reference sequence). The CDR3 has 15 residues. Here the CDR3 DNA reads TGTGCCAGCAGCCTCCCAGGGGAATCCGACTATGGCTACACCTTC. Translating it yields CASSLPGESDYGYTF.

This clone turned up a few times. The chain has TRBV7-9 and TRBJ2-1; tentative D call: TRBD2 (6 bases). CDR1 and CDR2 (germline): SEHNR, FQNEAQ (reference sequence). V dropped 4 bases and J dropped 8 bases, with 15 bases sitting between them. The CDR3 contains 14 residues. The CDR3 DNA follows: TGTGCCAGCAGCTCCCTTGGAGGGATCGATGAGCAGTTCTTC. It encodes CASSSLGGIDEQFF.

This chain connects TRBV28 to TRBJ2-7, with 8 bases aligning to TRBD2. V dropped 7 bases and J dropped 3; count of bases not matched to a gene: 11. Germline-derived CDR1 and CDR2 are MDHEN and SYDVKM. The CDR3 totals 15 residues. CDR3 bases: TGTGCCAGCACGCGGGAGGCGTCCGAGGGCTACGAGCAGTACTTC. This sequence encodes CASTREASEGYEQYF.

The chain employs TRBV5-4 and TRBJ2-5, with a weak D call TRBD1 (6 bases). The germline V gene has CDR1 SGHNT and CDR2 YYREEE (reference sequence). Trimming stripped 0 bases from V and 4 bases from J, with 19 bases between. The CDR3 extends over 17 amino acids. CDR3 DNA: TGTGCCAGCAGCTTGGCAACGAGTGCAACAGGGATAGAGACCCAGTACTTC. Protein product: CASSLATSATGIETQYF.

CDR3 in amino acids: CAISDQSLGGRDPYNEQFF. Written as DNA, the CDR3 is TGTGCCATCAGTGATCAGAGTTTAGGCGGGAGGGACCCCTACAATGAGCAGTTCTTC. This chain links TRBV10-3 with TRBJ2-1, with TRBD2 matching 9 bases. The CDR3 length is 19 residues. Germline V gene sequence: CDR1 ENHRY, CDR2 SYGVKD. The V and J ends lost 3 bases and 2 bases, in that order; junction bases with no gene match: 14.

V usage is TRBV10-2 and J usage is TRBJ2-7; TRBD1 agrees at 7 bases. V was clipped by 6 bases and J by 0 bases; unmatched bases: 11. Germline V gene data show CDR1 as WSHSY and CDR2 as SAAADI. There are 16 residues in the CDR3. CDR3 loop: CASSADREKFSYEQYF. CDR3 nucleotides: TGCGCCAGCAGCGCCGACAGGGAGAAGTTCTCCTACGAGCAGTACTTC.

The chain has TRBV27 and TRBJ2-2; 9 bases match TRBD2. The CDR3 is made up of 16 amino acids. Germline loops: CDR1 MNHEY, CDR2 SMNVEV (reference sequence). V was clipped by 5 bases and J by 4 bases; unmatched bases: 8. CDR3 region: CASSTAGGRSTGELFF. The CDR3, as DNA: TGTGCCAGCAGTACTGCGGGAGGGAGGTCCACCGGGGAGCTGTTTTTT.